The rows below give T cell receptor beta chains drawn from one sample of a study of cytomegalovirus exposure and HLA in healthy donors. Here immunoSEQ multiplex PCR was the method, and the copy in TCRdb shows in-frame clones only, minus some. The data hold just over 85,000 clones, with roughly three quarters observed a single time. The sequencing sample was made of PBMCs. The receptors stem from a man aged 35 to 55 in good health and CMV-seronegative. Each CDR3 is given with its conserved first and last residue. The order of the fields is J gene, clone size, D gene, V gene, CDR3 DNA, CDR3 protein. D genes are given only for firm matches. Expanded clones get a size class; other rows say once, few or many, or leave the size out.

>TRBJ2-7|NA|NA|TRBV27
TGTGCCAGCAGTGTCGACAAAACCTACGAGCAGTACTTC
CASSVDKTYEQYF
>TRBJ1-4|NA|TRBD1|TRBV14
TGTGCCAGCAGCCCAGAACTCAGGGGGCGCGATGAAAAACTGTTTTTT
CASSPELRGRDEKLFF
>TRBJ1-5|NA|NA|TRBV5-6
TGTGCCAGCAGCTTGGCCGGGCAGGGGAGCAATCAGCCCCAGCATTTT
CASSLAGQGSNQPQHF
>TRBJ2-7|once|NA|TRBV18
TGTGCCAGCTCATCAACACAGGGAAGGGGCTACGAGCAGTACTTC
CASSSTQGRGYEQYF
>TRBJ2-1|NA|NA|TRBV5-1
TGCGCCAGCAGCCCCGCCGCCGTGAGCTCCTACAATGAGCAGTTCTTC
CASSPAAVSSYNEQFF
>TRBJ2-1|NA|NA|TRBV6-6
TGTGCCAGCAGTTACTCGATCAGTTACAATGAGCAGTTCTTC
CASSYSISYNEQFF
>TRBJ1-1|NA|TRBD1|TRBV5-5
TGTGCCAGCGGCATACAGGGGGCGAACACTGAAGCTTTCTTT
CASGIQGANTEAFF
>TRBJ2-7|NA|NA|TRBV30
TGTGCCTGGAGCTCACAGGTCAGGGGCGAGCAGTACTTC
CAWSSQVRGEQYF
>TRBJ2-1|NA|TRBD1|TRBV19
TGTGCCAGTAGTATAGGGGGGACAGGGGCCAATGAGCAGTTCTTC
CASSIGGTGANEQFF
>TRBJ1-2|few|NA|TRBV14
TGTGCCAGCAGCCCGGACACCTACTATGGCTACACCTTC
CASSPDTYYGYTF
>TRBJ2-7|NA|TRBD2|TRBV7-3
TGTGCCAGCAGTCCAACCGGGACTACCTACGAGCAGTACTTC
CASSPTGTTYEQYF
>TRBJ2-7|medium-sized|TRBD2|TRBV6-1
TGTGCCAGCAGTGAAGAGGCTAGCGGGGGATACGAGCAGTACTTC
CASSEEASGGYEQYF
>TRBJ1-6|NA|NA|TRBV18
TGTGCCAGCTCACCAGGGGGGTGGGATTCACCCCTCCACTTT
CASSPGGWDSPLHF
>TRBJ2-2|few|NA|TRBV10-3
TGTGCCATCAGTGAGCCGAGACATTCCACCGGGGAGCTGTTTTTT
CAISEPRHSTGELFF
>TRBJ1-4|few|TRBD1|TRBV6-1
TGTGCCAGCAGTGATGGGACAGGGGGAGAAAAACTGTTTTTT
CASSDGTGGEKLFF
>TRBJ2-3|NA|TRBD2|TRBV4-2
TGTGCCAGCAGCCAAGATCCAGCGGGAAGCACAGATACGCAGTATTTT
CASSQDPAGSTDTQYF
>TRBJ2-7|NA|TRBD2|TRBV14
TGTGCCAGCAGCCCTCCCGGGACTAGGGGAAACTACGAGCAGTACTTC
CASSPPGTRGNYEQYF
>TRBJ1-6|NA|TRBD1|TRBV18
TGTGCCAGCTCACGGGACAGGGATTCGAGCTCCTATAATTCACCCCTCCACTTT
CASSRDRDSSSYNSPLHF
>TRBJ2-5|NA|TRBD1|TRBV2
TGTGCCAGCAGAAATCGAGGACAGGGGGATCAAGAGACCCAGTACTTC
CASRNRGQGDQETQYF
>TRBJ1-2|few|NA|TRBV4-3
TGCGCCAGCAGCCAAGATTTGTCAGTCCTTAACTATGGCTACACCTTC
CASSQDLSVLNYGYTF
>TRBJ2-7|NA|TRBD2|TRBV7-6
TGTGCCAGCAGCTTAGGTAGCGGGGGGAACGAGCAGTACTTC
CASSLGSGGNEQYF
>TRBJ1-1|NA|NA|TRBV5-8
TGTGCCAGCAGCCTGCGGGGGGTAGGATATGAAGCTTTCTTT
CASSLRGVGYEAFF
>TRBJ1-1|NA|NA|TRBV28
TGTGCCAGCAGTTCGGGGGGGTATGGAGCTTTCTTT
CASSSGGYGAFF
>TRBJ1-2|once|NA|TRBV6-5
TGTGCCAGCAGTTATTTTGGGGCCTCTGTCAACTATGGCTACACCTTC
CASSYFGASVNYGYTF
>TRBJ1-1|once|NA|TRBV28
TGTGCCAGCAGCCTTACAAGGGACTTCGGGACTGAAGCTTTCTTT
CASSLTRDFGTEAFF
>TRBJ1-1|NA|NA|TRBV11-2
TGTGCCAGCAGCTTCCAGGGAAACACTGAAGCTTTCTTT
CASSFQGNTEAFF
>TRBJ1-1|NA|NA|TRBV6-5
TGTGCCAGCAGTTACTCTGGGGAGGAAGCTTTCTTT
CASSYSGEEAFF
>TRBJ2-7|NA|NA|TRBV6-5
TGTGCCAGCAGTTACACCTACCCAAACGAGCAGTACTTC
CASSYTYPNEQYF
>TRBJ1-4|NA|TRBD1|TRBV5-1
TGCGCCAGCAGCTCCCAGACAGGGATCTTGGCAACTAATGAAAAACTGTTTTTT
CASSSQTGILATNEKLFF
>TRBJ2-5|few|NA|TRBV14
TGTGCCAGCAGCCACGGGGGAAGGGCAGCGACCCAGTACTTC
CASSHGGRAATQYF
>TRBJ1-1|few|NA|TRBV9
TGTGCCAGCGGGGGGAGGGTGAACACTGAAGCTTTCTTT
CASGGRVNTEAFF
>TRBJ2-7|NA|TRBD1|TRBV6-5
TGTGCCAGCAGTTTCGCCGATTGGACAGGACCCTACGAGCAGTACTTC
CASSFADWTGPYEQYF
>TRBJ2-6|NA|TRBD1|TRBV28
TGTGCCAGCGTTTCCGGGACAGGGTCGGCTGGGGCCAACGTCCTGACTTTC
CASVSGTGSAGANVLTF
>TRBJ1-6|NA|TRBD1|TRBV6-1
TGTGCCAGCAACAGAGACAGGGTGCCGGGTTCACCCCTCCACTTT
CASNRDRVPGSPLHF
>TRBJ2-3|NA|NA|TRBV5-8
TGTGCCAGCAGCTTAGAAATTGGGGCTTCAGATACGCAGTATTTT
CASSLEIGASDTQYF
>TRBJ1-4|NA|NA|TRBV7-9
TGTTCCGGAGGGGTGGCTAATGAAAAACTGTTTTTT
CSGGVANEKLFF
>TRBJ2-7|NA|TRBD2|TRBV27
TGTGCCAGCAGTTTCTCTTCAGTGGGGGGGGGTGAGCAGTACTTC
CASSFSSVGGGEQYF
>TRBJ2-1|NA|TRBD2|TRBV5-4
TGTGCCAGCAGCTTGGTGGCGGGGGGGCACGGTGAGCAGTTCTTC
CASSLVAGGHGEQFF
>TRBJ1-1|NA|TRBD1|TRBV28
TGTGCCAGCAGTTCCGGGACAGCAAACACTGAAGCTTTCTTT
CASSSGTANTEAFF